This T cell receptor beta chain was found in a study of T cells after posttransplantation cyclophosphamide (dated by TCRdb to 2016 to 2017). The study in broad terms: Using TRB sequencing, the study followed how the T cell repertoire rebuilt after myeloablative bone marrow transplantation with posttransplantation cyclophosphamide given as GVHD prophylaxis. Samples from around 40 PTCy-treated patients and 16 related bone marrow donors of those patients were subjected to antigen receptor sequencing. Blood from all 35 or so PTCy patients with 1-year posttransplant specimens was subjected to TRB sequencing. In 3 patients, up to roughly 3 additional blood samples taken between 2 and 5.2 years after transplant also underwent TRB sequencing, as did pretransplant blood from 4 patients. Because TRA and TRB clonality were tightly correlated in 8 or 9 samples, subsequent TCR analyses were focused on TRB only. Public TRB sequences were queried against a database of over 3,500 sequences associated with responses to pathogens, tumor antigens, self-antigens and alloantigens.

PTCy-treated patients came from a prospective multi-institutional clinical trial. Peripheral blood and bone marrow mononuclear cells were isolated by Ficoll-Hypaque density centrifugation and were cryopreserved. Concerning this clone itself: No cognate antigen has been identified for it. No base quality values were provided; no much bigger clone lies one nucleotide off.

TRB sequencing was run on genomic DNA with either the immunoSEQ assay at survey resolution or the hsTCRB kit. The authors' analysis ran thus. The immunoSEQ software was used for initial read processing, and the LymphoSeq R package was used for repertoire analyses. For each TRB dataset, clonality was calculated as 1 minus normalized Shannon entropy, and the Gini coefficient was computed as well. Phenotypes of unsorted samples were inferred by mapping TRB sequences from sorted subsets of the recipient or donor onto the same recipient's unsorted samples. TCRdb retrieved this table from immuneACCESS and kept in-frame rearrangements only. Not all clones are present; in checked studies, unresolved V genes account for under half, and no reason is known for the remainder. The D gene and trimming were derived from the DNA, and the V and J assignments and clone size from that table. The sample profile shows some 47,000 clones; around 84% of them were found once. Of the sample, about 2.6% falls within the top ten clones.

Beyond this particular receptor, the publication reports: The TRB repertoires of T cells infiltrating skin or the GI tract showed only limited overlap with the TRB repertoires found in blood. Across the roughly 48 patients, TRB clonality was highly associated with recipient CMV seropositivity and CMV reactivation, and diversity with PTCy was similar to that in the CNI/methotrexate controls. Donor-recipient similarity was low at 1-2 months but increased during the first year, and donor CD8+ memory clones often dominated later blood repertoires.

The receptor was derived from a man aged 25 to 40 with a blood cancer, CMV-positive, and with a related stem cell donor. The sequenced sample was PBMCs.

CDR3 protein: CASSDRGNIQYF. The DNA sequence is as follows: TGTGCCAGCAGTGACAGGGGAAACATTCAGTACTTC. Rearrangement joined TRBV6-1 to TRBJ2-4; TRBD1 is perhaps the D gene, given 6 matching bases. Taken from cysteine to phenylalanine, the CDR3 has 12 residues. The retained sequence is limited to the CDR3, 36 bases, with the frame set at the first base. The germline V gene provides CDR1 MNHNS and CDR2 SASEGT. V is reduced by 3 bases and J by 6 bases, leaving a spacing of 6 bases between them.